This T cell receptor beta chain was sequenced during a study of blood T cell repertoires in COVID-19. Study summary: The study drew acute and convalescent COVID-19 samples from the United States, Italy and Spain. PBMCs, B-cell-depleted T cells, or T cells were the source of the cDNA or gDNA that made up the material.

Germline CDR1 is SEHNR and CDR2 is FQNEAQ (reference sequence). CDR3 length: 13 residues. The V and J ends lost 2 bases and 14 bases, in that order; junction bases with no gene match: 9. Those who participated ranged in age from about 18 to 95 years and resided in about two dozen US areas. Exposed volunteers were people who met a COVID-19 case within 2 weeks before study entry. This table comes from immunoSEQ multiplex PCR, and its TCRdb copy is limited to in-frame clones, with some not included. The sample carries 250,000 or so clones, about four fifths recorded once. The chain has TRBV7-9 and TRBJ2-1, with TRBD1 matching over 7 bases. This clonotype was sampled from a woman aged 35 to 49 who had been exposed to COVID-19. Sequenced: PBMCs or T cells enriched from blood (not recorded which). The CDR3 protein is CASSLSFGQGEFF. The CDR3 DNA reads TGTGCCAGCAGCTTAAGTTTTGGGCAGGGGGAGTTCTTC.